Sequencing of this T cell receptor beta chain was carried out in a study of shared clonotypes between healthy human individuals. Study-level background: The study used three CD4 naive, three CD4 memory, two CD8 naive and one CD8 memory plate per donor.

In the source study's methods: Sequence data from immunoSEQ were junction-only and lacked quality scores; consequently, filtering differed. Profiled with immunoSEQ multiplex PCR; TCRdb holds only in-frame clones, not every one. Clone size and V and J calls were adopted from that table, with D and trimming inferred from the DNA. The sample carries about 2.4 million clones, 80% to 95% recorded once. Each sample came from a Caucasian adult donor living in Nashville, Tennessee. This CDR3 comprises 15 residues. The germline V gene encodes CDR1 MDHEN and CDR2 SYDVKM. This chain joins TRBV28 and TRBJ2-5, with D possibly TRBD2 on 7 matching bases. The J call may be mistaken, given a closer DNA end match to TRBJ2-7. Sequenced sample: naive CD4+ T cells from PBMCs. Subset meaning: CD45RA+ positively selected. The sequence came from a young man in good health. Some clones in this sample may be carry-over from other donors' samples. The CDR3 spells CASSLGAAGSNEQYF. The CDR3 DNA reads TGTGCCAGCAGTTTGGGGGCAGCGGGAAGCAACGAGCAGTACTTC.